The 5 T cell receptor beta chains below come from one sample, sequenced in a study of T-cell memory formation after mild COVID-19. TCRdb independently ran MiXCR on the 5' RACE reads; one entry per CDR3 protein. Here the sample spans around 450,000 distinct CDR3 sequences, roughly 26% being singletons. Sequenced input: PBMCs or a T cell subset sorted from them (not recorded which). Receptors originate from an adult woman who had mild COVID-19 (a few samples of this study predate the infection). Cell type and time point are not known.

The chain links TRBV20-1 to TRBJ1-5; 9 bases align to TRBD1. Germline CDR1 and CDR2: DFQATT and SNEGSKA (reference sequence). The V gene end was trimmed by 6 bases and the J gene end by 4 bases; junction bases not matched to a gene: 4. This CDR3 region has 13 residues. CDR3 amino acids: CSAPGQGNQPQHF. The CDR3 coding sequence is TGCAGTGCCCCCGGACAGGGGAATCAGCCCCAGCATTTT.

The J gene is TRBJ2-1, the V gene TRBV7-9; no reliable D call. The CDR3 extends over 14 amino acids. Trimming left V 0 bases short and J 11 bases short, with 14 bases between. From germline, CDR1 is SEHNR and CDR2 FQNEAQ (reference sequence). The CDR3: CASSLATFFRQQFF. The CDR3, as DNA: TGTGCCAGCAGCTTAGCGACATTTTTTAGACAGCAGTTCTTC.

This chain's CDR3 is CASREAGLADEQYF. CDR3 bases: TGTGCCAGCAGGGAAGCGGGACTAGCGGACGAGCAGTACTTC. The gene calls are TRBV11-1 and TRBJ2-7; 11 bases align to TRBD2. The V gene end was trimmed by 6 bases and the J gene end by 5 bases; junction bases not matched to a gene: 6. The CDR3 sequence is 14 residues long. Germline CDR1 and CDR2: SGHAT and FQDESV (reference sequence). The full variable domain, with the rest looked up from reference TRBV11-1 and TRBJ2-7, is EAEVAQSPRYKITEKSQAVAFWCDPISGHATLYWYRQILGQGPELLVQFQDESVVDDSQLPKDRFSAERLKGVDSTLKIQPAELGDSAMYLCASREAGLADEQYFGPGTRLTVT.

This clonotype came up a few times. The chain links TRBV12-3 or TRBV12-4 to TRBJ2-4; a possible D gene is TRBD2 (6 bases). Deletions cut 6 bases from V and 8 bases from J, with 17 bases between. This CDR3 is 14 amino acids long. The CDR3 protein is CASRMRDLRDIQYF. The CDR3 DNA is TGTGCCAGCAGAATGCGGGACCTCAGGGACATTCAGTACTTC.

The V call is TRBV12-3 or TRBV12-4, the J call TRBJ1-2, with 9 bases fitting TRBD1. The CDR3 consists of 15 residues. The V segment lost 4 bases and the J segment 7 bases; nucleotides outside the gene matches: 10. The CDR3 DNA reads as TGTGCCAGCAGTTGGGGCTACAGGGGGCCGGGTGGCTACACCTTC. This codes for CASSWGYRGPGGYTF.